This TCR beta chain is from a study of Ad26.COV2.S vaccination and SARS-CoV-2 variants. Overall study context: Donor was in the COV1001 Ad26.COV2.S trial arm.

Comment on this clone: The antigen is not known.

Data came from immunoSEQ multiplex PCR; TCRdb stores just in-frame clones and leaves some out. The profile shows some 250,000 clones, more than 75% of them singletons. The sample's treatment: around 19 received Ad26.COV2.S at low or high dose, single or two shots; roughly five received placebo; per-sample allocation not given. The study sampled participants on day 63 after the first vaccine or placebo injection. The germline V and J ends were trimmed by 5 bases and 10 bases, with 15 bases remaining between them. Germline V CDR1 and CDR2: LGHNT, FRNRAP. This CDR3 region has 13 residues. Notes on the study in general: Those who received vaccine or placebo ended up with similar non-spike TCR breadth. Relative to placebo recipients, vaccine recipients exhibited elevated spike-specific TCR breadth.

The receptor's source is a person between 18 and 65 years old who received the Ad26.COV2.S COVID-19 vaccine or a placebo. The chain recombines TRBV12-5 with TRBJ2-1, with D tentatively TRBD1 (5 bases). The source material was peripheral blood, sampled in a trial of Ad26.COV2.S vaccine versus placebo. The CDR3 loop is CASGLNQGGEQFF. The CDR3 DNA is TGTGCTAGTGGTCTAAACCAGGGTGGCGAGCAGTTCTTC.